The 27 T cell receptor beta chains below were found in one sample sequenced in a study of cytomegalovirus exposure and HLA in healthy donors. The method was immunoSEQ multiplex PCR; TCRdb's version includes in-frame clones alone and lacks a portion of them. The repertoire holds some 350,000 clones, with around 90% as singletons. The sequenced sample consisted of PBMCs. These TCRs come from a woman in her 30s in good health and CMV-seropositive.

The J gene is TRBJ2-7, the V gene TRBV4-3, with 10 bases aligning to TRBD1. The V gene's germline CDR1 is LGHNA and CDR2 YSLEER. The CDR3 is made up of 14 amino acids. The trim removed 4 bases at V and 2 bases at J, leaving 2 bases unmatched. CDR3 residues: CASSPGTGAYEQYF. CDR3 in DNA: TGCGCCAGCAGCCCCGGGACAGGGGCCTACGAGCAGTACTTC.

V usage is TRBV27 and J usage is TRBJ2-6; D is uncertain. Germline CDR1 reads MNHEY; CDR2 reads SMNVEV (reference sequence). This CDR3 region has 15 residues. V shed 8 bases and J shed 0 bases, with 11 bases lying between them. The CDR3 coding sequence is TGTGCCAGCTCGACCGCTAGCTCTGGGGCCAACGTCCTGACTTTC. Translated: CASSTASSGANVLTF.

V gene TRBV6-5 combines with J gene TRBJ2-1, with a tentative D call TRBD1 (7 bases). V was cut by 8 bases and J by 4 bases, with 12 bases left in between. CDR1 and CDR2 from the germline V gene are MNHEY and SVGAGI. The CDR3 extends over 13 amino acids. The CDR3 loop reads CASGGTEYNEQFF. For the CDR3, the DNA is TGTGCCAGCGGCGGGACAGAATACAATGAGCAGTTCTTC.

The chain is built from TRBV27 and TRBJ2-1; no firm D call. CDR1 is MNHEY and CDR2 is SMNVEV in the germline V gene (reference sequence). The ends were cut back, 5 bases at V and 0 bases at J, with 14 bases in the middle. There are 16 residues in the CDR3. This CDR3 is CASSIQLESSYNEQFF. The CDR3 DNA is TGTGCCAGCAGTATCCAACTGGAGAGCTCCTACAATGAGCAGTTCTTC.

The chain carries TRBV29-1 and TRBJ1-2, with 7 positions matching TRBD1. The germline V gene encodes CDR1 SQVTM and CDR2 ANQGSEA. V was pared by 7 bases and J by 10 bases, with 12 bases of the junction left unmatched. This CDR3 comprises 12 residues. The CDR3 is CSGKQGSGDYTF. For the CDR3, the DNA is TGCAGCGGCAAACAGGGGTCTGGTGACTACACCTTC.

Details on this clone: One junction end disagrees with the germline gene, perhaps due to a read error. The chain carries TRBV7-8 and TRBJ2-4; TRBD1 matches 7 bases. The CDR3 sequence is 17 residues long. The germline CDR1 and CDR2 sequences are SGHVS and FQNEAQ. CDR3 in DNA: TGTGTCAGCAGCCCAACTCAAGGGGGCCTAACCAAAAACATTCAGTACTTC. Protein: CVSSPTQGGLTKNIQYF.

The chain employs TRBV5-1 and TRBJ2-7; D possibly corresponds to TRBD2 (6 bases). Germline loops: CDR1 SGHRS, CDR2 YFSETQ. The V gene lost 7 bases and the J gene lost 3 bases, with 23 bases spanning the gap. The CDR3 loop spans 16 amino acids. CDR3 in amino acids: CASALVGTQVRYEQYF. CDR3 sequence (DNA): TGCGCCAGCGCTCTCGTTGGGACTCAAGTTCGCTACGAGCAGTACTTC.

This rearrangement joins TRBV19 to TRBJ2-7; weak D call: TRBD1 (6 bases). Trimming took 0 bases from V and 1 from J, leaving 10 bases between them. From germline, CDR1 is LNHDA and CDR2 SQIVND (reference sequence). The CDR3 extends over 15 amino acids. The CDR3 DNA reads as TGTGCCAGTAGTATAGAGGCAGGGGTTTCCTACGAGCAGTACTTC. Residues: CASSIEAGVSYEQYF. Using reference TRBV19 and TRBJ2-7 for the parts outside the CDR3, the full variable domain is DGGITQSPKYLFRKEGQNVTLSCEQNLNHDAMYWYRQDPGQGLRLIYYSQIVNDFQKGDIAEGYSVSREKKESFPLTVTSAQKNPTAFYLCASSIEAGVSYEQYFGPGTRLTVT.

This chain uses TRBV5-1 with TRBJ1-1, with no clear D. CDR1 is SGHRS and CDR2 is YFSETQ in the germline V gene. The CDR3 has 12 amino acids. The germline V and J ends were trimmed by 2 bases and 8 bases, with 10 bases remaining between them. The CDR3 sequence is CASSFRSTEAFF. The CDR3, as DNA: TGCGCCAGCAGCTTTCGGAGTACAGAAGCTTTCTTT.

This clone was counted only a few times. The chain recombines TRBV28 with TRBJ2-5, with D maybe TRBD2 (5 bases). V dropped 6 bases and J dropped 5 bases, with 10 bases sitting between them. The CDR3 sequence is 12 residues long. Germline loops: CDR1 MDHEN, CDR2 SYDVKM. CDR3 DNA sequence: TGTGCCAGCAGCCGGGGTGAGGAGACCCAGTACTTC. This gives the protein CASSRGEETQYF.

V and J are TRBV6-1 and TRBJ1-5; D is uncertain. The CDR3 sequence is 14 residues long. Looked up from germline, CDR1 is MNHNS and CDR2 is SASEGT. V was shortened by 6 bases and J by 0 bases, with 9 bases between the two germline ends. CDR3: CASRDPYSNQPQHF. The CDR3, as DNA: TGTGCCAGCAGGGACCCGTATAGCAATCAGCCCCAGCATTTT.

CDR3 sequence: CASSRGGVGYTF. DNA of the CDR3: TGTGCCAGTTCCCGGGGGGGCGTTGGCTACACCTTC. This sequence joins TRBV2 and TRBJ1-2; possible D gene TRBD1, 6 bases. Trimming stripped 9 bases from V and 7 bases from J, with 15 bases between. The CDR3 runs 12 residues. CDR1 is SNHLY, CDR2 FYNNEI, per germline. The variable domain in full, with the rest retrieved from reference TRBV2 and TRBJ1-2, is EPEVTQTPSHQVTQMGQEVILRCVPISNHLYFYWYRQILGQKVEFLVSFYNNEISEKSEIFDDQFSVERPDGSNFTLKIRSTKLEDSAMYFCASSRGGVGYTFGSGTRLTVV.

This clone appeared a single time. The chain carries TRBV27 and TRBJ2-4; 10 nucleotides line up with TRBD1. Germline V lookup: CDR1 MNHEY, CDR2 SMNVEV (reference sequence). J was trimmed by 6 bases and V by 8 bases; bases with no gene match: 10. The CDR3 has 15 amino acids. CDR3 bases: TGTGCCAGCGCCTTGTCGTGGACAGGGGGAAACATTCAGTACTTC. Encoded protein: CASALSWTGGNIQYF.

This clone was seen only a few times. The DNA for the CDR3 is TGCGCCAGCAGCCCCGGGGAGATTCATCAGCCCCAGCATTTT. Its translation is CASSPGEIHQPQHF. The V gene is TRBV5-1, the J gene TRBJ1-5; D call uncertain. CDR1 and CDR2 from the germline V gene are SGHRS and YFSETQ. The CDR3 is made up of 14 amino acids. V gave up 4 bases and J gave up 5 bases, with 13 bases separating them.

The CDR3 nucleotides read TGCGCCAGCAGTCAGATACCGGGACACCAGACCACTGAAGCTTTCTTT. Its translation: CASSQIPGHQTTEAFF. The chain links TRBV23-1 to TRBJ1-1, with TRBD1 as a possible D gene (6 bases). TRBV23-1 counts as an open reading frame of uncertain function. V dropped 3 bases and J dropped 4 bases, with 18 bases sitting between them. The CDR3 contains 16 residues.

This clone occurred a few times. The chain links TRBV6-1 to TRBJ1-4; the D is unclear. Trimming pared 7 bases from V and 5 bases from J, leaving 11 bases between. CDR3 length: 13 residues. CDR1 MNHNS and CDR2 SASEGT come from the germline V gene. The CDR3 here is CASMRRENEKLFF. DNA of the CDR3: TGTGCCAGCATGAGACGGGAGAATGAAAAACTGTTTTTT.

The V call is TRBV7-2, the J call TRBJ1-1; D remains unclear. The V gene lost 3 bases and the J gene lost 4 bases, with 9 bases spanning the gap. CDR3 length: 13 amino acids. Germline V gene lookup returns CDR1 SGHTA and CDR2 FQGNSA. CDR3 loop: CASSFRVFTEAFF. DNA for the CDR3: TGTGCCAGCAGCTTTAGGGTTTTCACTGAAGCTTTCTTT.

This chain uses TRBV10-1 with TRBJ1-2; D is ambiguous. Trimming cost V 2 bases and J 4 bases, with 11 bases left between them. The CDR3 is 14 amino acids. From germline, CDR1 is WNHNN and CDR2 SYGVQD (reference sequence). The CDR3 region has the DNA TGCGCCAGCAGTGAGACTGTCCCACGCTATGGCTACACCTTC. It yields the protein CASSETVPRYGYTF.

V usage is TRBV2 and J usage is TRBJ1-2, with TRBD1 identical over 7 bases. V was pared by 6 bases and J by 8 bases, with 12 bases of the junction left unmatched. The CDR3 consists of 14 residues. Germline CDR1 and CDR2: SNHLY and FYNNEI. In DNA, the CDR3 is TGTGCCAGCAGCTTACAGGGAGGGGGCTACGGCTACACCTTC. This codes for CASSLQGGGYGYTF.

The chain recombines TRBV28 with TRBJ2-5; TRBD2 matches 10 bases. CDR3 length equals 16 residues. The V segment lost 6 bases and the J segment 1 base; nucleotides outside the gene matches: 8. Germline CDR1 and CDR2: MDHEN and SYDVKM. CDR3 in amino acids: CASSFGTSAGQETQYF. In DNA form, the CDR3 reads TGTGCCAGCAGCTTCGGGACTAGCGCCGGCCAAGAGACCCAGTACTTC.

On this clone: This sequence may be a read error, since a much larger clone differs from it by one base. Other nucleotide sequences in the sample specify the same CDR3. The chain uses TRBV27 and TRBJ2-3; D unresolved. There are 12 residues in the CDR3. Germline-derived CDR1 and CDR2 are MNHEY and SMNVEV (reference sequence). V was trimmed by 6 bases and J by 1 base, leaving 5 bases between them. CDR3 DNA sequence: TGTGCCAGCAGCTCGGGCACAGATACGCAGTATTTT. This gives the protein CASSSGTDTQYF.

V usage is TRBV30 and J usage is TRBJ1-5, with D possibly being TRBD1 (5 bases). The germline V gene has CDR1 GTSNPN and CDR2 SVGIG (reference sequence). This CDR3 comprises 15 residues. V was shortened by 2 bases and J by 0 bases, with 11 bases between the two germline ends. DNA for the CDR3: TGTGCCTGGAGTCCTCAGGGCTATAGCAATCAGCCCCAGCATTTT. It encodes CAWSPQGYSNQPQHF.

This chain connects TRBV29-1 to TRBJ1-6; D perhaps matches TRBD1 (5 bases). Germline CDR1 reads SQVTM; CDR2 reads ANQGSEA. Between the trimmed V and J ends, which lost 7 bases and 9 bases, there was a span of 7 bases. The CDR3 runs 10 residues. This CDR3 is CSGGGSPLHF. Written as DNA, the CDR3 is TGCAGCGGGGGGGGTTCACCCCTCCACTTT.

The genes are TRBV9 and TRBJ2-1, with 8 nucleotides matching TRBD1. J gave up 1 base and V 1 base, and 1 base lay outside the gene matches. In germline, CDR1 is SGDLS, CDR2 YYNGEE. There are 15 residues in the CDR3. This CDR3 reads CASSVQGASYNEQFF. CDR3 DNA: TGTGCCAGCAGCGTACAGGGGGCTTCCTACAATGAGCAGTTCTTC. The variable domain in full, completed from reference TRBV9 and TRBJ2-1, reads DSGVTQTPKHLITATGQRVTLRCSPRSGDLSVYWYQQSLDQGLQFLIQYYNGEERAKGNILERFSAQQFPDLHSELNLSSLELGDSALYFCASSVQGASYNEQFFGPGTRLTVL.

J is TRBJ1-2 and V is TRBV7-2; D not resolved. The germline V and J ends were trimmed by 5 bases and 6 bases, with 16 bases remaining between them. This CDR3 has 14 amino acids. Germline V lookup: CDR1 SGHTA, CDR2 FQGNSA. The CDR3 bases are TGTGCCAGCAGCCTAGTCCCAGAAAAACATGGCTACACCTTC. Its translation is CASSLVPEKHGYTF.

V usage is TRBV6-1 and J usage is TRBJ2-1, with TRBD1 matching 7 bases. The CDR3 is 12 residues long. V was pared by 11 bases and J by 5 bases, with 6 bases of the junction left unmatched. Germline-derived CDR1 and CDR2 are MNHNS and SASEGT. CDR3 DNA sequence: TGTGCCGTCTACAGGGGAAACAATGAGCAGTTCTTC. It is translated as CAVYRGNNEQFF.

The V and J genes are TRBV6-5 and TRBJ2-7; tentatively, D is TRBD2 (6 bases). Trimming left V 2 bases short and J 3 bases short, with 17 bases between. The length of the CDR3 is 16 residues. Looked up from germline, CDR1 is MNHEY and CDR2 is SVGAGI. The CDR3 loop is CASSYGLGGSNYEQYF. CDR3 DNA: TGTGCCAGCAGTTACGGCTTGGGGGGTTCAAACTACGAGCAGTACTTC.